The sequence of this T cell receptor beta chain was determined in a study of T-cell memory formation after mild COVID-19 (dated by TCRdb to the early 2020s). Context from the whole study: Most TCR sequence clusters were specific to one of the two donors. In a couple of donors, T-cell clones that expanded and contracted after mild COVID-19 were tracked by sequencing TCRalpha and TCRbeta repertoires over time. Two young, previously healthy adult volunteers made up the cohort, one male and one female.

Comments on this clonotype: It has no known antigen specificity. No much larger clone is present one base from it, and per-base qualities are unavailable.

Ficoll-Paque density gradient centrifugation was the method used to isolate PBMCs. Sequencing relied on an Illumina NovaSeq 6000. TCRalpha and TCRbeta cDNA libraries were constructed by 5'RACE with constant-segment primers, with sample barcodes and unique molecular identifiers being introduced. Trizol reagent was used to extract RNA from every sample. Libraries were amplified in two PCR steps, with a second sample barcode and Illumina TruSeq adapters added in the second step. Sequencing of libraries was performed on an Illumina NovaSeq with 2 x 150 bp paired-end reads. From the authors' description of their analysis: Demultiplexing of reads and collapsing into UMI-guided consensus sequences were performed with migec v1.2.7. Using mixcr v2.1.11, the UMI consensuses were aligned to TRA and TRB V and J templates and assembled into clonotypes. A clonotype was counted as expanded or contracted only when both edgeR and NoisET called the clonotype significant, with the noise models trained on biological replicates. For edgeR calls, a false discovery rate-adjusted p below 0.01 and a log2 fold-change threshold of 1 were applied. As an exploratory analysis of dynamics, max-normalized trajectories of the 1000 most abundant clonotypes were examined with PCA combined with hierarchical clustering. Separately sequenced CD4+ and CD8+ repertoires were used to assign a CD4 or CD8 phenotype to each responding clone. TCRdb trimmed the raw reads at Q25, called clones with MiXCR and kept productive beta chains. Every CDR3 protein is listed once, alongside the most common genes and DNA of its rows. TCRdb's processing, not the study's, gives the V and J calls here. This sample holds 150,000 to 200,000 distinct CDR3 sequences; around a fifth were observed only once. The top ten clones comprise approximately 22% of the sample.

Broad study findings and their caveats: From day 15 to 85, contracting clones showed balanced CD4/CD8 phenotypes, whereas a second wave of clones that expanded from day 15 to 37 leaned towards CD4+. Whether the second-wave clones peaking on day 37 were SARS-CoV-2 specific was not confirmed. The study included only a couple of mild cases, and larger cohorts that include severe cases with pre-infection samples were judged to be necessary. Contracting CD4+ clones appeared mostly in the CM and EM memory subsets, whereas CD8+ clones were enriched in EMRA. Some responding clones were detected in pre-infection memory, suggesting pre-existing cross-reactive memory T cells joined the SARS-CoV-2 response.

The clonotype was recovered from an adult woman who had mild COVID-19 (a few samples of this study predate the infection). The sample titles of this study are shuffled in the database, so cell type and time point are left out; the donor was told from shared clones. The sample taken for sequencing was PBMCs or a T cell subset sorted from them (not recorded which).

CDR3 loop: CSVELRTASGGGTQYF. The sequence in DNA is TGCAGCGTTGAACTCCGGACGGCTAGCGGGGGGGGTACGCAGTATTTT. The V and J segments used are TRBV29-1 and TRBJ2-3; 12 nucleotides in the junction match TRBD2. As encoded in the germline V gene, CDR1 is SQVTM while CDR2 is ANQGSEA. Relative to germline, V is missing 2 bases and J is missing 8 bases, with 11 bases of the junction outside any gene match. The CDR3 numbers 16 residues from cysteine through phenylalanine. Here the CDR3 DNA is all that survives: 48 bases in frame from base 1.